The 21 T cell receptor beta chains listed next were all sequenced from one sample in a study of blood T cell repertoires in COVID-19. Here immunoSEQ multiplex PCR was the method, and the copy in TCRdb shows in-frame clones only, minus some. Among about 150,000 clones listed, around 85% were seen once. Material for sequencing was peripheral blood. The origin of the receptors is a man in his 70s with acute or convalescent COVID-19.

This chain connects TRBV5-4 to TRBJ2-5, with unresolved D. Germline CDR1 SGHNT, CDR2 YYREEE (reference sequence). This CDR3 has 14 amino acids. Trimming removed 0 bases from V and 2 bases from J, with 8 bases in between. This CDR3 reads CASSLGRNQETQYF. Written as DNA, the CDR3 is TGTGCCAGCAGCTTGGGGCGGAATCAAGAGACCCAGTACTTC.

The genes are TRBV13 and TRBJ1-5; D is perhaps TRBD1 (6 bases). Trimming cost V 5 bases and J 5 bases, with 10 bases left between them. CDR1 PRHDT and CDR2 FYEKMQ come from the germline V gene (reference sequence). There are 13 residues in the CDR3. The CDR3 spells CASSMDRDQPQHF. The CDR3 DNA reads as TGTGCCAGCAGCATGGACAGAGATCAGCCCCAGCATTTT. The variable domain in full, with the rest retrieved from reference TRBV13 and TRBJ1-5, is AAGVIQSPRHLIKEKRETATLKCYPIPRHDTVYWYQQGPGQDPQFLISFYEKMQSDKGSIPDRFSAQQFSDYHSELNMSSLELGDSALYFCASSMDRDQPQHFGDGTRLSIL.

The sample holds one count of this clone. This rearrangement joins TRBV6-4 to TRBJ2-3, with 15 bases matching TRBD2. This CDR3 has 15 residues. In germline, CDR1 is MRHNA, CDR2 SNTAGT. V dropped 5 bases and J dropped 4; count of bases not matched to a gene: 1. The CDR3 DNA is TGTGCCAGCAGTAGGACTAGCGGGAGGGCAGATACGCAGTATTTT. Translation: CASSRTSGRADTQYF.

This clone was observed a single time. The chain recombines TRBV7-2 with TRBJ2-5; maybe TRBD1 (6 bases). The V gene's germline CDR1 is SGHTA and CDR2 FQGNSA. Deletions cut 3 bases from V and 2 bases from J, with 10 bases between. The CDR3 is 14 residues long. The CDR3 loop is CASSLTGAQETQYF. As DNA, the CDR3 is TGTGCCAGCAGCTTGACAGGCGCACAAGAGACCCAGTACTTC.

This clone showed up just once. CDR3 in amino acids: CASSFGLAGGREQFF. The CDR3 coding sequence is TGTGCCAGCAGCTTTGGACTAGCGGGAGGTCGGGAGCAGTTCTTC. This sequence joins TRBV11-3 and TRBJ2-1; TRBD2 agrees at 14 bases. The CDR3 consists of 15 residues. The germline V gene has CDR1 SGHNT and CDR2 YENEEA. V was pared by 3 bases and J by 10 bases, with 5 bases of the junction left unmatched.

The chain links TRBV5-4 to TRBJ2-3; 11 bases agree with TRBD2. The germline V gene has CDR1 SGHNT and CDR2 YYREEE (reference sequence). The CDR3 is 18 amino acids. V lost 2 bases and J lost 8; bases outside the gene matches: 16. For the CDR3, the DNA is TGTGCCAGCAGCTTCGCAGGGGGCTCTAGCGGGAGGAGAGGTACGCAGTATTTT. Protein product: CASSFAGGSSGRRGTQYF.

The chain joins TRBV6-5 to TRBJ1-4; maybe TRBD1 (6 bases). With 0 bases removed from V and 6 bases from J, the gap between germline ends came to 8 bases. The V gene's germline CDR1 is MNHEY and CDR2 SVGAGI. The CDR3 sequence is 14 residues long. CDR3 sequence reads: CASSYSQGDEKLFF. CDR3 bases: TGTGCCAGCAGTTACTCACAGGGTGATGAAAAACTGTTTTTT.

This chain uses TRBV5-6 with TRBJ2-7, with D tentatively TRBD1 (6 bases). V shed 2 bases and J shed 2 bases, with 14 bases lying between them. Looked up from germline, CDR1 is SGHDT and CDR2 is YYEEEE. The CDR3 covers 15 residues. The CDR3 DNA follows: TGTGCCAGCAGCTTTAGGCAGGGGAGACCCTACGAGCAGTACTTC. Translating it yields CASSFRQGRPYEQYF.

The CDR3 bases are TGCAGCGTTGGCGCCGACAGGGACTATGGCTACACCTTC. Protein sequence: CSVGADRDYGYTF. The rearrangement joins TRBV29-1 to TRBJ1-2, with 7 bases identical to TRBD1. Trimming removed 4 bases from V and 3 bases from J; junction bases left unmatched: 5. From germline, CDR1 is SQVTM and CDR2 ANQGSEA. This CDR3 is 13 amino acids long.

V usage is TRBV7-3 and J usage is TRBJ1-2; D is uncertain. Between the trimmed V and J ends, which lost 1 base and 8 bases, there was a span of 11 bases. The germline CDR1 and CDR2 sequences are SGHTA and FQGTGA. The CDR3 has 13 residues. The DNA for the CDR3 is TGTGCCAGCAGCTTAAACAGTGGCGAAGGCTACACCTTC. Amino acids: CASSLNSGEGYTF.

V gene TRBV19 combines with J gene TRBJ2-7; perhaps TRBD1 as D (6 bases). V lost 4 bases and J lost 2, with 9 bases in between. The CDR3 runs 13 residues. Germline CDR1 and CDR2: LNHDA and SQIVND (reference sequence). The CDR3 DNA reads TGTGCCAGTAGTAAGGGGGACCCCTACGAGCAGTACTTC. Translated: CASSKGDPYEQYF.

This chain uses TRBV5-6 with TRBJ2-1, with TRBD2 matching over 13 bases. CDR1 SGHDT and CDR2 YYEEEE come from the germline V gene. The CDR3 is 16 residues long. Trimming at V came to 2 bases and at J to 10 bases, leaving 9 bases not matched to a gene. The CDR3 protein is CASSFTSGRASEEQFF. CDR3 bases: TGTGCCAGCAGCTTTACTAGCGGGAGGGCCTCTGAGGAGCAGTTCTTC.

The chain links TRBV14 to TRBJ2-3, with 11 positions matching TRBD2. Germline-derived CDR1 and CDR2 are SGHDN and FVKESK. This CDR3 comprises 15 residues. Trimming cost V 4 bases and J 6 bases; bases outside gene matches: 6. CDR3 residues: CASSPGLAVRDTQYF. The CDR3 bases are TGTGCCAGCAGCCCGGGACTAGCGGTCCGGGATACGCAGTATTTT.

This clone was found a few times. The chain joins TRBV6-2 or TRBV6-3 to TRBJ1-4; 7 bases match TRBD1. Germline values: CDR1 MNHEY, CDR2 SVGEGT. The CDR3 runs to 14 residues. The J segment lost 8 bases and the V segment lost 5 bases, leaving 8 bases of the junction unmatched. CDR3 coding DNA: TGTGCCAGCAGTACGACAGGGCCCGTCGAAAAACTGTTTTTT. Protein: CASSTTGPVEKLFF.

This clone was seen just once. The J gene is TRBJ2-6, the V gene TRBV7-8, with 11 bases aligning to TRBD2. Germline trimming cut 1 base from V and 0 bases from J; bases unmatched to any gene: 2. The CDR3 loop spans 18 amino acids. CDR1 is SGHVS, CDR2 FQNEAQ, per germline. CDR3: CASSLGLAGSSGANVLTF. CDR3 nucleotides: TGTGCCAGCAGCTTAGGACTAGCGGGGAGCTCTGGGGCCAACGTCCTGACTTTC.

This clone turned up a few times. The chain joins TRBV5-4 to TRBJ2-7; TRBD2 is a possible D gene (5 bases). This CDR3 comprises 15 residues. The V end lost 1 base, the J end lost 2 bases, and 13 bases lay between the germline ends. Germline V gene lookup returns CDR1 SGHNT and CDR2 YYREEE (reference sequence). The CDR3 nucleotides read TGTGCCAGCAGCTTGTCACCGGGAACAACCTACGAGCAGTACTTC. It translates to CASSLSPGTTYEQYF. Combining the CDR3 with reference TRBV5-4 and TRBJ2-7 gives the whole variable domain ETGVTQSPTHLIKTRGQQVTLRCSSQSGHNTVSWYQQALGQGPQFIFQYYREEENGRGNFPPRFSGLQFPNYSSELNVNALELDDSALYLCASSLSPGTTYEQYFGPGTRLTVT.

This clone was observed a few times. The chain uses TRBV21-1 and TRBJ1-4; TRBD1 is the table's D call and was not checked against the DNA. TRBV21-1 is assigned pseudogene status. The CDR3 is 16 residues long. CDR3 DNA: TGTGCCAGCCTTCTTAAACCGGGACAGGGTAATGAAAAACTGTTTTTT. Amino acid sequence: CASLLKPGQGNEKLFF.

The chain is built from TRBV3-1 (or the pseudogene TRBV3-2) and TRBJ2-1, with 13 bases lining up with TRBD2. Germline loops: CDR1 LGHDT, CDR2 YNNKEL (reference sequence). V lost 3 bases and J lost 7; bases outside the gene matches: 3. The CDR3 is 15 residues long. Here the CDR3 DNA reads TGTGCCAGCAGCCAGGGGACTAGCGGGATAAATGAGCAGTTCTTC. Protein: CASSQGTSGINEQFF.

This clone was seen just once. The chain links TRBV11-2 to TRBJ2-1, with 13 bases fitting TRBD2. Germline CDR1 SGHAT, CDR2 FQNNGV. CDR3 size: 15 residues. The V gene end was trimmed by 4 bases and the J gene end by 4 bases; junction bases not matched to a gene: 1. The CDR3 here is CASSSGLAGYNEQFF. CDR3 nucleotide sequence: TGTGCCAGCAGCTCGGGACTAGCGGGGTACAATGAGCAGTTCTTC.

This sequence joins TRBV27 and TRBJ1-2; D possibly corresponds to TRBD1 (5 bases). V dropped 2 bases and J dropped 4 bases, with 14 bases sitting between them. The V gene's germline CDR1 is MNHEY and CDR2 SMNVEV (reference sequence). This CDR3 contains 15 residues. Here the CDR3 reads CASSLNPGWGYGYTF. The CDR3 DNA reads TGTGCCAGCAGTTTAAACCCAGGGTGGGGCTATGGCTACACCTTC.

This clone was picked up a small number of times. CDR3 sequence: CASQVWTPDNSPLHF. The CDR3 nucleotides are TGCGCCTCCCAGGTTTGGACACCGGATAATTCACCCCTCCACTTT. The chain combines TRBV4-1 with TRBJ1-6; possibly TRBD1 for D (5 bases). The CDR3 consists of 15 residues. Germline loops: CDR1 MGHRA, CDR2 YSYEKL. Deletions cut 11 bases from V and 5 bases from J, with 19 bases between.